The clone carrying this T cell receptor beta chain has a count of ten or more. Its target is unknown. Each CDR3 protein is one row after TCRdb ran MiXCR on the 5' RACE reads. The table records fewer than 350,000 distinct CDR3 sequences, approximately 10% of them present only once. The V gene's germline CDR1 is SGHRS and CDR2 YFSETQ. CDR3 length: 11 amino acids. Trimming shortened V by 7 bases and J by 7 bases, and 11 bases separated the two germline ends. This sample is part of a study of CD8 T cells in ankylosing spondylitis. Study-wide points: Disease-associated clones were reportedly significantly overrepresented in matched ankylosing spondylitis synovial fluid. Blood from ankylosing spondylitis patients appeared to carry a characteristic roughly eight-variant TCR beta motif. Earlier literature documents some of the motif variants in reactive arthritis synovial fluid and blood. Relatively scarce in peripheral blood, disease-linked clones were CD8+.

Specimen: blood, either unsorted or a sorted T cell fraction (not recorded which). The TCR was taken from a female donor with ankylosing spondylitis or in good health (not recorded which). The chain is built from TRBV5-1 and TRBJ1-2; D unresolved. The CDR3 DNA reads as TGCGCCAGCGGTCTGGACTTTGGCTACACCTTC. Amino acid sequence: CASGLDFGYTF.